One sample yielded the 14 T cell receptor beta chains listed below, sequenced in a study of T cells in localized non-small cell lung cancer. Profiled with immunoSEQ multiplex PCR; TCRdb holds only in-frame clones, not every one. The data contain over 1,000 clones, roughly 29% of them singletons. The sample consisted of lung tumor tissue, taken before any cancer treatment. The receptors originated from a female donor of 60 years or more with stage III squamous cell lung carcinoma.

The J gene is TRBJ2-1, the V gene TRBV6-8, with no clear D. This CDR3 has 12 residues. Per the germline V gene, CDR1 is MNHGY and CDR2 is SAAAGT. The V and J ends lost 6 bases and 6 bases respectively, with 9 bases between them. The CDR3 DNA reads TGTGCCAGCAGAATATTCGGCAATGAGCAGTTCTTC. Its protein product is CASRIFGNEQFF.

CDR3: CSVEEGGYTEAFF. CDR3 sequence (DNA): TGCAGCGTTGAAGAAGGCGGATATACTGAAGCTTTCTTT. The chain employs TRBV29-1 and TRBJ1-1; D ambiguous. V lost 0 bases and J 5 bases, leaving 10 bases between the germline ends. The CDR3 consists of 13 residues. Per germline, CDR1 SQVTM and CDR2 ANQGSEA.

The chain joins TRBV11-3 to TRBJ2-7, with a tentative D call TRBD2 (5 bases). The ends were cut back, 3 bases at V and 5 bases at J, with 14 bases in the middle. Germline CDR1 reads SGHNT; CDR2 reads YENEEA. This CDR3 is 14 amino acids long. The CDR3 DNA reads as TGTGCCAGCAGCTTTGGTGGGAGTAACCACGAGCAGTACTTC. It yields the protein CASSFGGSNHEQYF.

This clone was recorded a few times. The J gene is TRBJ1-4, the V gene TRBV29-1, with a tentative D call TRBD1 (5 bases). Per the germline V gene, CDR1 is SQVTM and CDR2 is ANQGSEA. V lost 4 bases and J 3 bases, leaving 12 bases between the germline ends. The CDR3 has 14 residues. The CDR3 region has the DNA TGCAGCGTTGCCCGGGGGAACGCTAATGAAAAACTGTTTTTT. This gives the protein CSVARGNANEKLFF.

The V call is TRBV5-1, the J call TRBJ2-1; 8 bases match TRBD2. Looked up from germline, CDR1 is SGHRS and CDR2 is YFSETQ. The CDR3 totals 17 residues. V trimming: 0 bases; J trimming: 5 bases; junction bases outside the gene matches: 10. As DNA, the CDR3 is TGCGCCAGCAGCTTGGCCGGGAGTAGCGGGGCCAACAATGAGCAGTTCTTC. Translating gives CASSLAGSSGANNEQFF. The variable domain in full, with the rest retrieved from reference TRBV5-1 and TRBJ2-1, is KAGVTQTPRYLIKTRGQQVTLSCSPISGHRSVSWYQQTPGQGLQFLFEYFSETQRNKGNFPGRFSGRQFSNSRSEMNVSTLELGDSALYLCASSLAGSSGANNEQFFGPGTRLTVL.

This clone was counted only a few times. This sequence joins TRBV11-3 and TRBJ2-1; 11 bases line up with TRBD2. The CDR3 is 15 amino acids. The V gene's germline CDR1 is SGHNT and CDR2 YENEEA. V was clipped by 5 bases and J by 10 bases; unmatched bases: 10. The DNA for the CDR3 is TGTGCCAGCAGCCGGTTAGCGGGAGGGCCGGGAGAGCAGTTCTTC. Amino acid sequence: CASSRLAGGPGEQFF. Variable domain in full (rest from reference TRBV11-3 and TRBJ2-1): EAGVVQSPRYKIIEKKQPVAFWCNPISGHNTLYWYLQNLGQGPELLIRYENEEAVDDSQLPKDRFSAERLKGVDSTLKIQPAELGDSAVYLCASSRLAGGPGEQFFGPGTRLTVL.

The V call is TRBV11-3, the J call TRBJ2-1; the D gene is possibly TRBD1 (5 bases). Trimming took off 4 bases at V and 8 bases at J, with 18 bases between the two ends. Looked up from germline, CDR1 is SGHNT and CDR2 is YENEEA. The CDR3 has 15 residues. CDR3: CASSSRKGSLDEQFF. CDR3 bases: TGTGCCAGCAGCTCACGGAAGGGGTCGTTGGATGAGCAGTTCTTC.

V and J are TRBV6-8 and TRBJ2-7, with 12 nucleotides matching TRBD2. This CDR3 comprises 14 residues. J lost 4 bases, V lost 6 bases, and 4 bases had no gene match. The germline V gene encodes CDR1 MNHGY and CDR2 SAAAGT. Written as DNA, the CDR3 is TGTGCCAGCAGGGAACTAGCGGGGGGTTACGAGCAGTACTTC. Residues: CASRELAGGYEQYF.

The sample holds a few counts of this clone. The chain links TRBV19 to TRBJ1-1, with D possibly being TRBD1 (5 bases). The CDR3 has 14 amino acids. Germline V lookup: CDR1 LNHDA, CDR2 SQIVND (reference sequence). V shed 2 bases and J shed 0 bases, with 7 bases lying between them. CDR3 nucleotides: TGTGCCAGTAGTATAAGACAGATGAACACTGAAGCTTTCTTT. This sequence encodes CASSIRQMNTEAFF.

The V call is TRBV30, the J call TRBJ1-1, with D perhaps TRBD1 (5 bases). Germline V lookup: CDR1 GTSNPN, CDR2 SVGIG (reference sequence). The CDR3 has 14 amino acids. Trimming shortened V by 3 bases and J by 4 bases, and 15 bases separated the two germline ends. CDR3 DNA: TGTGCCTGGAGCTCGCACAGGAGGGGCACTGAAGCTTTCTTT. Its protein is CAWSSHRRGTEAFF.

The CDR3, as DNA: TGTGCCAGTAGTTTCCCCTCGGGGGGGGGCTTCAACAATGAGCAGTTCTTC. Translation: CASSFPSGGGFNNEQFF. J is TRBJ2-1 and V is TRBV19; 8 bases are shared with TRBD2. There are 17 residues in the CDR3. V trimming: 5 bases; J trimming: 5 bases; junction bases outside the gene matches: 14. Per germline, CDR1 LNHDA and CDR2 SQIVND (reference sequence).

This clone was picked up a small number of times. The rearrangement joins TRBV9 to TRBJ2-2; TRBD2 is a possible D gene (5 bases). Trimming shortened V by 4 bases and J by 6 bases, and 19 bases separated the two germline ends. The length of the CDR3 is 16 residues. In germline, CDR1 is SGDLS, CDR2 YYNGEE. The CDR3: CASSPRRASNSGELFF. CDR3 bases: TGTGCCAGCAGCCCCCGTCGGGCTAGCAATTCCGGGGAGCTGTTTTTT.

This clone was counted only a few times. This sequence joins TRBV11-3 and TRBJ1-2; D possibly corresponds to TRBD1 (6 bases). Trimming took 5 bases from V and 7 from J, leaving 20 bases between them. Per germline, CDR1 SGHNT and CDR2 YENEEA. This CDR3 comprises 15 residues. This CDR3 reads CASSPTTGHSSGYTF. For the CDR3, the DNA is TGTGCCAGCAGCCCGACCACGGGACACAGTAGTGGCTACACCTTC.

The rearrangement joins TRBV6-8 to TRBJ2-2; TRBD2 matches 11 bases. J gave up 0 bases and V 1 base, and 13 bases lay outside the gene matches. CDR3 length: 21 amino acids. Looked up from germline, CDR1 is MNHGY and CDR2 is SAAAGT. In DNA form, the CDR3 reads TGTGCCAGCAGTTACTTCCCTAGCGGGAGGACCTCGTTCGCGAACACCGGGGAGCTGTTTTTT. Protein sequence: CASSYFPSGRTSFANTGELFF.